A selection of T cell receptor beta chains follows, all from one sample in a study of tumor and adjacent non-tumor tissue in lung cancer. MiXCR was run by TCRdb on the multiplex PCR reads, yielding one entry per CDR3 protein. Among some 51,000 distinct CDR3 sequences listed, around 59% were seen once. The material sequenced was distant non-tumor lung tissue. The receptors were gathered from a woman aged 70 to 79 with non-small cell lung cancer. Both conserved end residues are part of each CDR3. Each record gives: V gene, D gene, clone size, J gene, CDR3 DNA, CDR3 protein. D genes are given only for firm matches. Clone size is given for some rows only: seen once, a few or many times, or a class if the clone is expanded.

>TRBV29-1|TRBD2|NA|TRBJ2-1
TGCAGCGTTGATATGCTTAGCGGGGTCACCAACAGTGAGCAGTTCTTC
CSVDMLSGVTNSEQFF
>TRBV4-1|TRBD1|NA|TRBJ1-6
TGCGCCAGCAGCCAAGCCCGGGACAGGGTGTCGCCCCTCCACTTT
CASSQARDRVSPLHF
>TRBV6-1|NA|few|TRBJ2-1
TGCGCCTACATGGGTCCACTTAACAATGAGCAGTTCTTC
CAYMGPLNNEQFF
>TRBV11-1|NA|medium-sized|TRBJ2-3
TGTGCCAGCAGCCTTCTCCTAGTTCCGTATTTT
CASSLLLVPYF
>TRBV5-6|TRBD2|many|TRBJ2-3
TGTGCCAGCAGCTTGATCTTCCCTAGCGGTATCACAGATACGCAGTATTTT
CASSLIFPSGITDTQYF
>TRBV6-5|NA|NA|TRBJ1-2
TGTGCCAACAGTTACGGGACTGAGGGCCACACCTTC
CANSYGTEGHTF
>TRBV6-1|NA|NA|TRBJ2-7
TGTGCCAGTACCGAAGGTTGGACTTGTTCCCACGAGCAGTACTTC
CASTEGWTCSHEQYF
>TRBV6-5|NA|NA|TRBJ2-3
TGTACCAGCAGTTACTCGACCGTCCTCTGGAGGGCCCCAGATACGCAGTATTTT
CTSSYSTVLWRAPDTQYF
>TRBV6-1|TRBD2|NA|TRBJ2-1
TGTGGCAGCAGTCATGGGACTAGAAACAATGAGCTGTTCTTC
CGSSHGTRNNELFF
>TRBV19|NA|NA|TRBJ1-5
TGTGCCAGTAGTAAAGGGCAGGATGGCAATCAGCCCCAGCATTTT
CASSKGQDGNQPQHF
>TRBV6-5|NA|NA|TRBJ1-2
TGTGCCAGCAGCGGGGGTAGACAGGTCTATGGCTACACCTTC
CASSGGRQVYGYTF
>TRBV29-1|TRBD2|medium-sized|TRBJ2-7
TGCAGGGGACTAGCGGGAGGATCCTACGAGCAGTACTTC
CRGLAGGSYEQYF
>TRBV7-9|TRBD1|NA|TRBJ2-7
TGTGCCAGCAGCTCCCGGGGGACAGGGAGAGGGTACAAGCAGTACTTC
CASSSRGTGRGYKQYF
>TRBV28|TRBD1|NA|TRBJ1-3
TGTGCCAGCAGTGAATGGAGGACAGGAGGAAACACCATATATTTT
CASSEWRTGGNTIYF
>TRBV4-1|NA|NA|TRBJ2-3
TGCGCCAGCAGTCAACATGATAGCGCAGATACGCAGTATTTT
CASSQHDSADTQYF
>TRBV6-6|NA|many|TRBJ1-1
TGTGCCAGCTTGACGGGGTCGTACACTGAAGCTTTCTTT
CASLTGSYTEAFF
>TRBV4-1|TRBD1|NA|TRBJ1-1
TGCGCCAGCAGCTACAGGACAGGGAACACTGAAGCTTTCTTT
CASSYRTGNTEAFF
>TRBV11-1|TRBD2|NA|TRBJ2-1
TGTGGCAGAAGCTTAGCCATAGCGGGCCTGTACAATGAGCAGTTCTTC
CGRSLAIAGLYNEQFF
>TRBV20-1|TRBD1|NA|TRBJ1-1
TGCAGTGTAAGGGGACAGCCGAACACTGAAGCTTTCTTT
CSVRGQPNTEAFF
>TRBV6-5|NA|NA|TRBJ2-3
TGTGCCAGTAGTTACCCGTTTAAGAACACAGATACGCAGTATTTT
CASSYPFKNTDTQYF
>TRBV19|NA|few|TRBJ2-6
TGTGTCAGTAGTTCAGGACAGCCTGTTGGGGCCAACGTCCTGACTTTC
CVSSSGQPVGANVLTF
>TRBV5-1|NA|many|TRBJ1-2
TGCGCCAGCAGCTCACAGGGAATCGGCTACACCTTC
CASSSQGIGYTF
>TRBV28|NA|many|TRBJ1-4
TGTGCCAGCATGGGGTTGAATGAAAAACTGTTTTTT
CASMGLNEKLFF
>TRBV6-1|TRBD2|NA|TRBJ2-3
TGTGCCAACAGTGAAACTGGGAGGGATATGCAGTATTTT
CANSETGRDMQYF
>TRBV11-2|TRBD2|NA|TRBJ2-7
TGTGCCAACAGCTTAGTACCGGGAGGGCCCCACGAGCACTACTTC
CANSLVPGGPHEHYF
>TRBV28|NA|few|TRBJ1-1
TGTGCCAGCAGTTTGCCCCGGGCGCGAGAGGAAGCTTTCTTT
CASSLPRAREEAFF
>TRBV6-5|NA|once|TRBJ2-3
TGTGCCAGCAGTCACTCGTTTATGAACAGAGATATGCAATATTTT
CASSHSFMNRDMQYF
>TRBV11-1|NA|NA|TRBJ2-7
TGTGCCAGCAGTCCCAGCTCGTCCTACGAGCAGTACTTC
CASSPSSSYEQYF
>TRBV30|NA|NA|TRBJ2-2
TGTGCCTTGGAACGGACCGGGGAGCTGTTTTTT
CALERTGELFF
>TRBV6-1|NA|NA|TRBJ2-1
TGTGCCAGAAGTGAAAACCAATTTGATGATCAGTTCTTC
CARSENQFDDQFF
>TRBV29-1|NA|NA|TRBJ2-5
TGCAGCGTTGACAGAGGGGGTGAGATCCAGTACTTC
CSVDRGGEIQYF
>TRBV5-1|TRBD1|many|TRBJ2-3
TGCGCCAGCCGGACAGGGGACACAGATACGCAGTATTTT
CASRTGDTDTQYF